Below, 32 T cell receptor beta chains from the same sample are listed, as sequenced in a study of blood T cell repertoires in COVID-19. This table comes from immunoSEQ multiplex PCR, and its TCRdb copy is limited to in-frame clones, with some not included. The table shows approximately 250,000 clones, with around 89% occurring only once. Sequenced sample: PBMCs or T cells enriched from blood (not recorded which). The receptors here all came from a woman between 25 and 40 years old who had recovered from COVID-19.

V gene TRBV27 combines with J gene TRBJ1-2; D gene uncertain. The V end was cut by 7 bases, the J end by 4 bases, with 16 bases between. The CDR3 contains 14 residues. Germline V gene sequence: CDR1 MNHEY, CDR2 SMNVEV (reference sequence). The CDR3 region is CASKSDSAFYGYTF. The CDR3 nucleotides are TGTGCCAGCAAATCGGATAGCGCATTCTATGGCTACACCTTC.

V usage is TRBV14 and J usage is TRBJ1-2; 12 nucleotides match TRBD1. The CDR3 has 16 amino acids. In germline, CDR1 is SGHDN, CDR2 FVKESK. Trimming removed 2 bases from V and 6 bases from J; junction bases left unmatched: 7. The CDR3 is CASSQRRGQGADGYTF. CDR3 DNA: TGTGCCAGCAGCCAAAGGCGGGGACAGGGGGCGGATGGCTACACCTTC. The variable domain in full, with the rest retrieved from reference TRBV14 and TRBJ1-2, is EAGVTQFPSHSVIEKGQTVTLRCDPISGHDNLYWYRRVMGKEIKFLLHFVKESKQDESGMPNNRFLAERTGGTYSTLKVQPAELEDSGVYFCASSQRRGQGADGYTFGSGTRLTVV.

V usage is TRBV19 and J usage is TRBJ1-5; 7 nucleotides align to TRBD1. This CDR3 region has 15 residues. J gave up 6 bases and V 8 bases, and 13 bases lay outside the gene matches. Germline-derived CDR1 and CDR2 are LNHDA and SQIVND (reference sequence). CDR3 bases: TGTGCCAGTGAGGAGGGGGCATCAGGGAGTCAGCCCCAGCATTTT. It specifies CASEEGASGSQPQHF. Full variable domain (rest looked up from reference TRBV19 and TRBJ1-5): DGGITQSPKYLFRKEGQNVTLSCEQNLNHDAMYWYRQDPGQGLRLIYYSQIVNDFQKGDIAEGYSVSREKKESFPLTVTSAQKNPTAFYLCASEEGASGSQPQHFGDGTRLSIL.

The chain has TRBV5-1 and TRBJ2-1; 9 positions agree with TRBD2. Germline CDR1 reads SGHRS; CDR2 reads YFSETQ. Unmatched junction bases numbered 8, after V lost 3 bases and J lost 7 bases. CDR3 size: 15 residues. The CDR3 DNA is TGCGCCAGCAGCTCCTTAGCGGGAGCGCTAAATGAGCAGTTCTTC. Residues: CASSSLAGALNEQFF.

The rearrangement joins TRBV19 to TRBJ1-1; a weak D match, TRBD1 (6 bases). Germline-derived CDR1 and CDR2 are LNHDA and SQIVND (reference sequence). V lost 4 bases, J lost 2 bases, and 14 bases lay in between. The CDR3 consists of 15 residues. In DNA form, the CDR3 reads TGTGCCAGTAGTACGGCCGGGACATACAACACTGAAGCTTTCTTT. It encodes CASSTAGTYNTEAFF.

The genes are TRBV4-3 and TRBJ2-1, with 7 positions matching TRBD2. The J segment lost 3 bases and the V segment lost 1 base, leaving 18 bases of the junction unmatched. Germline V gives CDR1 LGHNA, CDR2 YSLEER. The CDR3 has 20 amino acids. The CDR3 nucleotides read TGCGCCAGCAGCCAAGTATACGCAACCGGGACTATCATGAACTACAATGAGCAGTTCTTC. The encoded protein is CASSQVYATGTIMNYNEQFF.

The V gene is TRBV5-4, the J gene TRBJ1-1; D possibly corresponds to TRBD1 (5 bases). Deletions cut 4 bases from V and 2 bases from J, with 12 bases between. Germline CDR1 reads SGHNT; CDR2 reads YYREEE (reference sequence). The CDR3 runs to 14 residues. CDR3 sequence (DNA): TGTGCCAGCAGCCAACAAAGGGGAAACACTGAAGCTTTCTTT. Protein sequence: CASSQQRGNTEAFF.

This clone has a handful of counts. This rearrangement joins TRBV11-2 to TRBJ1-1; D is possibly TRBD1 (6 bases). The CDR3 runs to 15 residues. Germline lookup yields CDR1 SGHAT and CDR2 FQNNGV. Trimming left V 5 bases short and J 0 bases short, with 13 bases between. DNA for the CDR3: TGTGCCAGCAGCCCCCTACAGGGATTGAACACTGAAGCTTTCTTT. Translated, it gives CASSPLQGLNTEAFF.

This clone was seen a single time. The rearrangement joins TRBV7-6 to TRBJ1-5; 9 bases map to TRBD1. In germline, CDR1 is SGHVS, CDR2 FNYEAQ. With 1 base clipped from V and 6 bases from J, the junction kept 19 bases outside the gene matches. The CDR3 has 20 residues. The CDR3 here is CASSLGRDRGVVLRSQPQHF. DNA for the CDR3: TGTGCCAGCAGCTTAGGACGAGACAGGGGGGTTGTATTGAGAAGTCAGCCCCAGCATTTT. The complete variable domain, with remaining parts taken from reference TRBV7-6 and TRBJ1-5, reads GAGVSQSPRYKVTKRGQDVALRCDPISGHVSLYWYRQALGQGPEFLTYFNYEAQQDKSGLPNDRFSAERPEGSISTLTIQRTEQRDSAMYRCASSLGRDRGVVLRSQPQHFGDGTRLSIL.

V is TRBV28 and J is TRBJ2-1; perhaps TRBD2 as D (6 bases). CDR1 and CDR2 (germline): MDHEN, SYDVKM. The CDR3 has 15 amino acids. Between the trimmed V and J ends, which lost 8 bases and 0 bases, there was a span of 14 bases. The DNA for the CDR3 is TGTGCCAGCCGTGGCGGGGAGAGCTCCTACAATGAGCAGTTCTTC. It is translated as CASRGGESSYNEQFF. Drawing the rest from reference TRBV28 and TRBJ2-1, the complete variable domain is DVKVTQSSRYLVKRTGEKVFLECVQDMDHENMFWYRQDPGLGLRLIYFSYDVKMKEKGDIPEGYSVSREKKERFSLILESASTNQTSMYLCASRGGESSYNEQFFGPGTRLTVL.

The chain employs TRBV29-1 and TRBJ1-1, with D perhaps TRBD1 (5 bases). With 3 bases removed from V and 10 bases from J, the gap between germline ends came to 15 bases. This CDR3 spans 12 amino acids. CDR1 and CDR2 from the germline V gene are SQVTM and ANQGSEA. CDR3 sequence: CSVEGREVGAFF. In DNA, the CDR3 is TGCAGCGTTGAGGGCAGGGAGGTAGGAGCTTTCTTT.

The CDR3 sequence: CASSPYSGTMNTEAFF. The CDR3 DNA is TGTGCCAGCAGCCCTTATTCCGGGACAATGAACACTGAAGCTTTCTTT. The V gene is TRBV7-2, the J gene TRBJ1-1; a weak D match, TRBD1 (6 bases). The CDR3 length is 16 residues. V was clipped by 5 bases and J by 0 bases, with 16 bases between them. CDR1 is SGHTA, CDR2 FQGNSA, per germline.

The CDR3 DNA reads as TGTGCCAGCAGTTTAGGACAGGGGACAGAAAAACTGTTTTTT. Its translation: CASSLGQGTEKLFF. This chain joins TRBV27 and TRBJ1-4; the match to TRBD1 covers 9 bases. The germline CDR1 and CDR2 sequences are MNHEY and SMNVEV (reference sequence). CDR3 size: 14 residues. The J segment lost 8 bases and the V segment lost 2 bases, leaving 3 bases of the junction unmatched.

The CDR3 region is CASSDVGSTGGQNEKLFF. The DNA for the CDR3 is TGTGCCAGCAGCGACGTGGGGTCGACAGGGGGCCAAAATGAAAAACTGTTTTTT. This chain uses TRBV28 with TRBJ1-4; TRBD1 aligns across 10 bases. This CDR3 contains 18 residues. V gave up 6 bases and J gave up 5 bases; unmatched junction bases: 15. Germline V CDR1 and CDR2: MDHEN, SYDVKM.

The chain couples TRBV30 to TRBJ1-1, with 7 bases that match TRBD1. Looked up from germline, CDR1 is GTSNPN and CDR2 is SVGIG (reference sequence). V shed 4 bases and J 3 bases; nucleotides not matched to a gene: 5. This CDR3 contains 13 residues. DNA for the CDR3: TGTGCCTGGATCATGGGACAGTACACTGAAGCTTTCTTT. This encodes CAWIMGQYTEAFF.

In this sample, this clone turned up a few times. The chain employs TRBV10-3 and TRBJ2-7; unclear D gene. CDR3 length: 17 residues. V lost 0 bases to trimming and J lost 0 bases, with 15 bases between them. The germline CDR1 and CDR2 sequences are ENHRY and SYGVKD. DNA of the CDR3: TGTGCCATCAGTGAGTCAAACAAGGCAGCGAGCTCCTACGAGCAGTACTTC. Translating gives CAISESNKAASSYEQYF.

The chain's CDR3 is CASSLGQGARAFF. DNA of the CDR3: TGTGCCAGCAGCCTCGGACAGGGGGCTCGAGCTTTCTTT. V usage is TRBV7-3 and J usage is TRBJ1-1, with 11 bases aligning to TRBD1. CDR1 is SGHTA and CDR2 is FQGTGA in the germline V gene. Germline trimming cut 5 bases from V and 10 bases from J; bases unmatched to any gene: 6. The CDR3 sequence is 13 residues long.

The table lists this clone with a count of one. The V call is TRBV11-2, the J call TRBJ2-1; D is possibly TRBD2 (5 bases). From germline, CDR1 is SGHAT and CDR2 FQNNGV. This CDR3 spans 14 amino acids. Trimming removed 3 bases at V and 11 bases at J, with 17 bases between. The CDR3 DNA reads TGTGCCAGCAGCTTCGAAGATAGCGTAGGCAAGCAGTTCTTC. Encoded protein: CASSFEDSVGKQFF.

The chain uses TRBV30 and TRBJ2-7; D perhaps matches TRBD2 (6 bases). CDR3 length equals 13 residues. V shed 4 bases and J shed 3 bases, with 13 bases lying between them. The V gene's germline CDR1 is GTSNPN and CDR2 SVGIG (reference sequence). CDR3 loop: CAWIGDSLYEQYF. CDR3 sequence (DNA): TGTGCCTGGATAGGGGACTCACTCTACGAGCAGTACTTC.

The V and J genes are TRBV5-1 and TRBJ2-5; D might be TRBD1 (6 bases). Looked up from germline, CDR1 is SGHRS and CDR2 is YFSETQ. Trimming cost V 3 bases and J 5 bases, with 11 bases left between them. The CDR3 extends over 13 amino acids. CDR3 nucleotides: TGCGCCAGCAGCTGGACAGAGGGGGAGACCCAGTACTTC. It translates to CASSWTEGETQYF.

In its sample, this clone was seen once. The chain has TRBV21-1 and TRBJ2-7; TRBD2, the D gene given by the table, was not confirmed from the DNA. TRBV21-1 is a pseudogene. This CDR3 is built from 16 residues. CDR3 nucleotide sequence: TGTGCCAGCACCTGCCTTGGTGTAGCGGGAGTCCACGAGCAGTACTTC. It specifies CASTCLGVAGVHEQYF.

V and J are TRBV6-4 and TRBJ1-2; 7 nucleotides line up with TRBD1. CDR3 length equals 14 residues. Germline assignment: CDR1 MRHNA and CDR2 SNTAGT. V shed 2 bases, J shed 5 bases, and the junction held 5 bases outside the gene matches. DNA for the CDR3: TGTGCCAGCAGTGACGGGACAGACCCGTATGGCTACACCTTC. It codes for CASSDGTDPYGYTF.

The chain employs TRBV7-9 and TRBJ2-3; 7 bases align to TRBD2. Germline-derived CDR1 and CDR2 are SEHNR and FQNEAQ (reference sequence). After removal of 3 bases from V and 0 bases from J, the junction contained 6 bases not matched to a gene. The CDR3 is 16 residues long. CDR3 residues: CASSFGLADSTDTQYF. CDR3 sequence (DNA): TGTGCCAGCAGCTTTGGTCTAGCGGATAGCACAGATACGCAGTATTTT. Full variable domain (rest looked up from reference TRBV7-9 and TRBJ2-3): DTGVSQNPRHKITKRGQNVTFRCDPISEHNRLYWYRQTLGQGPEFLTYFQNEAQLEKSRLLSDRFSAERPKGSFSTLEIQRTEQGDSAMYLCASSFGLADSTDTQYFGPGTRLTVL.

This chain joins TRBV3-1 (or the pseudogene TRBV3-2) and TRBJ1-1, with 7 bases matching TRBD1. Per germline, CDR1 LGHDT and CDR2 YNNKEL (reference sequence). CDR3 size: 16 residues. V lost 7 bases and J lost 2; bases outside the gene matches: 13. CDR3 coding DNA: TGTGCCAGCACCCCGGCGGGACAGATAAAAAACACTGAAGCTTTCTTT. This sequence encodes CASTPAGQIKNTEAFF.

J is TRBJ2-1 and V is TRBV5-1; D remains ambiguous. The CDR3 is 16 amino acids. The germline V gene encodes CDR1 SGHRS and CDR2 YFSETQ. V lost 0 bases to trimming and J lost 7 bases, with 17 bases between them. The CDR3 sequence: CASSLAPPKSGNEQFF. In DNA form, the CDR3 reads TGCGCCAGCAGCTTGGCCCCGCCTAAATCGGGTAATGAGCAGTTCTTC.

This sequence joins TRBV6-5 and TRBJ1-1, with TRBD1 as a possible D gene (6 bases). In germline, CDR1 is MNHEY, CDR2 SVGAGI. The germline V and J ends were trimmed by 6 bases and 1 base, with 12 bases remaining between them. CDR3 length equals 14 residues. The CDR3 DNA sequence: TGTGCCAGCAGCGACAACAGGGCGAACACTGAAGCTTTCTTT. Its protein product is CASSDNRANTEAFF.

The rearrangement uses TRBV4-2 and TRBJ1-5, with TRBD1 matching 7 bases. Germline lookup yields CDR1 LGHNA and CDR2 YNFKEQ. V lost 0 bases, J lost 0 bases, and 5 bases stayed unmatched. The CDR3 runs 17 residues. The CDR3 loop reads CASSQEARGYSNQPQHF. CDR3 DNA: TGTGCCAGCAGCCAAGAGGCCAGGGGGTATAGCAATCAGCCCCAGCATTTT.

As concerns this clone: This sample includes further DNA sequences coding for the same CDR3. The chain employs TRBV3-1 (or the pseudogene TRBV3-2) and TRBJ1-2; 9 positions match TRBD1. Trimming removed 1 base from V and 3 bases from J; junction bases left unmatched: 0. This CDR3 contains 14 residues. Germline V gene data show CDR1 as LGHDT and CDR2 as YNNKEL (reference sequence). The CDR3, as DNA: TGTGCCAGCAGCCAAGGGACAGGGGACTATGGCTACACCTTC. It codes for CASSQGTGDYGYTF.

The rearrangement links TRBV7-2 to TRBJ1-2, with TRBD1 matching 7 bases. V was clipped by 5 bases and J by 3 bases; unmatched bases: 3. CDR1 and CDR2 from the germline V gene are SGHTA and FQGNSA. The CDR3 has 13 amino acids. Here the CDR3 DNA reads TGTGCCAGCAGCATGGGGACAGACTATGGCTACACCTTC. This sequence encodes CASSMGTDYGYTF.

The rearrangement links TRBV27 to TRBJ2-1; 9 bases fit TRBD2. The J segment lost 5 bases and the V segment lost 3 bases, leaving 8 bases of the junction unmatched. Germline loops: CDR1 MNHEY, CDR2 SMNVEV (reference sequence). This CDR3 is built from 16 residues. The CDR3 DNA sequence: TGTGCCAGCAGTTTTTATTTGACTAGCGGAAACAATGAGCAGTTCTTC. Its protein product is CASSFYLTSGNNEQFF.

The CDR3 bases are TGTGCCAGCAGCGTAGATTTGAGGTTCGGAAACACCATATATTTT. Translating it yields CASSVDLRFGNTIYF. This rearrangement joins TRBV9 to TRBJ1-3; D not resolved. The germline V gene encodes CDR1 SGDLS and CDR2 YYNGEE. The ends were cut back, 0 bases at V and 4 bases at J, with 11 bases in the middle. The CDR3 is 15 residues long.

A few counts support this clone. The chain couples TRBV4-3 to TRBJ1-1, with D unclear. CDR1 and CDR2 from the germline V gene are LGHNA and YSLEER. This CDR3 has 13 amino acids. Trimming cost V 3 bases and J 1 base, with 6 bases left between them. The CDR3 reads CASSHTANTEAFF. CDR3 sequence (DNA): TGCGCCAGCAGCCACACAGCGAACACTGAAGCTTTCTTT.